These 15 T cell receptor beta chains share one sample of origin, sequenced in a study of spatial heterogeneity in lung cancer. One entry per CDR3 protein, called by TCRdb with MiXCR from the 5' RACE reads. The data hold about 38,000 distinct CDR3 sequences, with roughly 8% observed a single time. The time point here: sample taken at primary tumor resection. Tumor, nontumor lung or frozen PBMC supplied whole RNA that was sequenced unsorted. The sequencing used PBMCs, collected at surgery. The source is a male donor with early-stage non-small cell lung cancer.

This clonotype occurred many times. The chain is built from TRBV29-1 and TRBJ2-1; a weak D match, TRBD1 (5 bases). Germline CDR1 is SQVTM and CDR2 is ANQGSEA. The CDR3 consists of 12 residues. V was trimmed by 3 bases and J by 6 bases, leaving 9 bases between them. CDR3 nucleotides: TGCAGCGTTGATGGTCAGGGCAATGAGCAGTTCTTC. Translating it yields CSVDGQGNEQFF.

The chain uses TRBV29-1 and TRBJ1-1; 9 bases fit TRBD1. CDR1 and CDR2 (germline): SQVTM, ANQGSEA. J lost 6 bases, V lost 5 bases, and 7 bases had no gene match. The CDR3 has 13 residues. CDR3 in DNA: TGCAGCGTTTCAACAGGGGGCTCGCCTGAAGCTTTCTTT. Protein product: CSVSTGGSPEAFF.

This clonotype was picked up many times. The CDR3: CSALSSGANVLTF. The DNA of the CDR3 is TGCAGTGCTCTCAGCTCTGGGGCCAACGTCCTGACTTTC. The V and J genes are TRBV20-1 and TRBJ2-6; D gene ambiguous. This CDR3 has 13 residues. V shed 5 bases and J shed 0 bases, with 5 bases lying between them. CDR1 is DFQATT and CDR2 is SNEGSKA in the germline V gene (reference sequence).

The chain links TRBV20-1 to TRBJ2-3; no clear D. Germline V lookup: CDR1 DFQATT, CDR2 SNEGSKA (reference sequence). Trimming removed 7 bases from V and 9 bases from J, with 20 bases in between. The CDR3 length is 13 residues. The CDR3 region is CSVPRYGPSTQYF. In nucleotides, the CDR3 is TGCAGTGTCCCCAGATACGGACCGAGCACGCAGTATTTT.

This clonotype was counted many times. V and J are TRBV11-2 and TRBJ2-3, with D possibly matching TRBD2 (6 bases). Germline CDR1 is SGHAT and CDR2 is FQNNGV. V gave up 4 bases and J gave up 1 base, with 18 bases separating them. The CDR3 loop spans 17 amino acids. The DNA for the CDR3 is TGTGCCAGCAGCTCCATCGGGGGTGCGTTCGGCACAGATACGCAGTATTTT. It is translated as CASSSIGGAFGTDTQYF.

This clonotype was counted a few times. The V gene is TRBV19, the J gene TRBJ2-1; 9 bases map to TRBD2. Germline-derived CDR1 and CDR2 are LNHDA and SQIVND (reference sequence). The CDR3 runs to 15 residues. J lost 5 bases, V lost 4 bases, and 6 bases had no gene match. The CDR3 loop reads CASSTTGLADNEQFF. CDR3 in DNA: TGTGCCAGTAGTACTACGGGACTAGCAGACAATGAGCAGTTCTTC.

This clonotype was counted at least ten times. This chain links TRBV7-2 with TRBJ2-1, with D hard to call. This CDR3 comprises 13 residues. Germline V gene data show CDR1 as SGHTA and CDR2 as FQGNSA. V was trimmed by 5 bases and J by 7 bases, leaving 12 bases between them. CDR3 amino acids: CASSPALENEQFF. As DNA, the CDR3 is TGTGCCAGCAGCCCCGCCCTGGAGAATGAGCAGTTCTTC. Drawing the rest from reference TRBV7-2 and TRBJ2-1, the complete variable domain is GAGVSQSPSNKVTEKGKDVELRCDPISGHTALYWYRQSLGQGLEFLIYFQGNSAPDKSGLPSDRFSAERTGGSVSTLTIQRTQQEDSAVYLCASSPALENEQFFGPGTRLTVL.

The chain carries TRBV30 and TRBJ1-5, with D unresolved. This CDR3 is built from 13 residues. The V end lost 0 bases, the J end lost 4 bases, and 7 bases lay between the germline ends. Looked up from germline, CDR1 is GTSNPN and CDR2 is SVGIG (reference sequence). As DNA, the CDR3 is TGTGCCTGGAGTGTACGGGTGAATCAGCCCCAGCATTTT. Amino acids: CAWSVRVNQPQHF.

The V call is TRBV13, the J call TRBJ2-1, with 12 nucleotides matching TRBD2. The CDR3 sequence is 15 residues long. Germline V gene sequence: CDR1 PRHDT, CDR2 FYEKMQ (reference sequence). V lost 5 bases to trimming and J lost 8 bases; unmatched junction nucleotides: 7. The DNA for the CDR3 is TGTGCCAGCAGCACCCGACTAGCGGGAGTACATGAGCAGTTCTTC. Translation gives CASSTRLAGVHEQFF.

This clonotype was observed at least ten times. The rearrangement joins TRBV28 to TRBJ2-5, with D perhaps TRBD2 (6 bases). CDR1 is MDHEN and CDR2 is SYDVKM in the germline V gene. This CDR3 has 14 residues. V lost 1 base, J lost 4 bases, and 10 bases lay in between. The CDR3 DNA reads as TGTGCCAGCAGTTTATCTCCGGGGGTAGAGACCCAGTACTTC. Amino acids: CASSLSPGVETQYF.

The table lists this clonotype with a count of one. A much larger clone sits a single nucleotide away, making a read error possible. The rearrangement joins TRBV19 to TRBJ2-3; D perhaps matches TRBD2 (5 bases). CDR3 length: 12 amino acids. V was cut by 5 bases and J by 5 bases, with 8 bases left in between. Per germline, CDR1 LNHDA and CDR2 SQIVND (reference sequence). The CDR3 nucleotides read TGTGCCAGTAGTGAGGGTGAAGATACGCAGTATTTT. The encoded protein is CASSEGEDTQYF. Full variable domain (remainder filled in from reference TRBV19 and TRBJ2-3): DGGITQSPKYLFRKEGQNVTLSCEQNLNHDAMYWYRQDPGQGLRLIYYSQIVNDFQKGDIAEGYSVSREKKESFPLTVTSAQKNPTAFYLCASSEGEDTQYFGPGTRLTVL.

This clonotype came up many times. V is TRBV10-3 and J is TRBJ1-2, with TRBD1 matching over 7 bases. Trimming cost V 7 bases and J 1 base; bases outside gene matches: 3. The CDR3 spans 13 residues. CDR1 and CDR2 from the germline V gene are ENHRY and SYGVKD. The CDR3 is CAIMGDSNYGYTF. The CDR3 nucleotides are TGTGCCATCATGGGGGACAGTAACTATGGCTACACCTTC.

This clonotype was counted only a few times. The V gene is TRBV15, the J gene TRBJ2-3; D is possibly TRBD2 (5 bases). V gave up 0 bases and J gave up 6 bases, with 22 bases separating them. This CDR3 is 18 amino acids long. Germline V gene lookup returns CDR1 LNHNV and CDR2 YYDKDF (reference sequence). The CDR3 DNA reads as TGTGCCACCAGCAGAGAGGGTATGAGCGGTTTTTTGATGGATACGCAGTATTTT. It translates to CATSREGMSGFLMDTQYF.

This clonotype was observed a single time. CDR3: CASSTGLASDTQYF. The CDR3 nucleotides read TGTGCCAGTAGTACAGGACTAGCGTCGGATACGCAGTATTTT. The genes are TRBV19 and TRBJ2-3, with TRBD2 identical over 9 bases. This CDR3 contains 14 residues. Germline V gives CDR1 LNHDA, CDR2 SQIVND (reference sequence). Trimming at V came to 4 bases and at J to 6 bases, leaving 5 bases not matched to a gene.

This clonotype was seen repeatedly, ten times or more. The V call is TRBV5-1, the J call TRBJ2-2; D ambiguous. Germline-derived CDR1 and CDR2 are SGHRS and YFSETQ. The V end was cut by 5 bases, the J end by 3 bases, with 11 bases between. The CDR3 has 14 amino acids. CDR3 in amino acids: CASRTGDYTGELFF. Written as DNA, the CDR3 is TGCGCCAGCAGAACCGGAGATTACACCGGGGAGCTGTTTTTT.